This T cell receptor (beta chain) was identified in a study of T cells in Graves' hyperthyroidism and ophthalmopathy. Study-wide findings and caveats: Appearing also in blood were most of the thyroid clonotypes expanded above 0.001.

TCR beta CDR3 regions were amplified from RNA. First-round RT-PCR targeting the TCR CDR3 was performed with the HTBI primer set. TCRdb redid the calling of the multiplex PCR reads with MiXCR, one entry per CDR3 protein. Of approximately 710,000 distinct CDR3 sequences in the sample, roughly 17% were seen once. Extraction of PBMCs used roughly 10 ml of fresh peripheral blood. Regarding this clonotype: Its antigen is unidentified.

Looked up from germline, CDR1 is SGHDN and CDR2 is FVKESK. Unmatched junction bases numbered 11, after V lost 2 bases and J lost 4 bases. CDR3 length equals 17 residues. The origin of this receptor is a man in his fifties or sixties with Graves' hyperthyroidism. The specimen sequenced was blood. The chain employs TRBV14 and TRBJ2-5; 9 bases fit TRBD2. CDR3 sequence (DNA): TGTGCCAGCAGCCAACCCACGGGCGGGGGGGTAGGAGAGACCCAGTACTTC. This encodes CASSQPTGGGVGETQYF.